This entry features one TCR beta chain sequence. The same CDR3 can be traced to other DNA sequences in this sample. This entry belongs to a study of Ad26.COV2.S vaccination and SARS-CoV-2 variants. The length of the CDR3 is 13 residues. The germline V and J ends were trimmed by 0 bases and 3 bases, with 6 bases remaining between them. CDR1 and CDR2 from the germline V gene are KGHSH and LQKENI. The method was immunoSEQ multiplex PCR; TCRdb's version includes in-frame clones alone and lacks a portion of them. The sample contains more than 300,000 clones, around nine tenths of which appear only once. The treatment denotes: roughly 18 received Ad26.COV2.S at low or high dose, single or two shots; roughly 5 received placebo; per-sample allocation not given. Sampling was done on day 63 after the first vaccine or placebo injection.

This chain uses TRBV18 with TRBJ2-7, with D unresolved. The sequenced sample was peripheral blood, obtained in a trial of Ad26.COV2.S vaccine versus placebo. The TCR originated in a person aged 18-65 years who received the Ad26.COV2.S COVID-19 vaccine or a placebo. The CDR3 protein is CASSPPGDYEQYF. The CDR3 DNA follows: TGTGCCAGCTCACCACCGGGCGACTACGAGCAGTACTTC.